This is a list of T cell receptor beta chains from one sample in a study of blood T cell repertoires in COVID-19. Only in-frame clones appear in the TCRdb table, and some are missing; sequencing was by immunoSEQ multiplex PCR. The data show under 200,000 clones, with more than 75% seen just once and roughly 3.3% held by the top ten. What was sequenced was peripheral blood. These receptors were collected from a man between 70 and 80 years old with acute or convalescent COVID-19. Each CDR3 is given with its conserved first and last residue. The D gene is left open where the match is weak. The size field is filled for only some rows; it gives once, few, many or a size class.

V gene,D gene,J gene,clone size,CDR3 protein,CDR3 DNA
TRBV6-5,-,TRBJ1-2,-,CASSYFQGGYTF,TGTGCCAGCAGTTACTTCCAGGGTGGCTACACCTTC
TRBV5-6,TRBD1,TRBJ1-4,-,CASSHNPGQGPEKLFF,TGTGCCAGCAGCCACAATCCGGGACAGGGGCCTGAAAAACTGTTTTTT
TRBV28,-,TRBJ2-7,-,CASNDAGELSYEQYF,TGTGCCAGCAACGACGCAGGGGAGTTGAGCTACGAGCAGTACTTC
TRBV19,-,TRBJ1-5,-,CASSPRGRGRSNQPQHF,TGTGCCAGTAGTCCCCGGGGCAGGGGAAGGAGCAATCAGCCCCAGCATTTT
TRBV5-6,-,TRBJ2-5,-,CASSLEVGTAGGTQYF,TGTGCCAGCAGCTTGGAGGTTGGGACCGCCGGGGGGACCCAGTACTTC
TRBV29-1,TRBD1,TRBJ1-1,-,CSVGARDSEAFF,TGCAGCGTTGGAGCCCGGGACAGTGAAGCTTTCTTT
TRBV9,TRBD1,TRBJ2-5,-,CASSVGTGKGGGETQYF,TGTGCCAGCAGCGTGGGGACAGGAAAGGGGGGAGGAGAGACCCAGTACTTC
TRBV4-1,TRBD1,TRBJ1-5,-,CASSLTDRFNQPQHF,TGCGCCAGCAGCCTCACGGACAGGTTCAATCAGCCCCAGCATTTT
TRBV19,-,TRBJ1-2,few,CASSIRSYGYTF,TGTGCCAGTAGTATCCGGAGCTATGGCTACACCTTC
TRBV6-5,-,TRBJ1-1,-,CASTERGLNTEAFF,TGTGCCAGCACCGAACGAGGGTTAAACACTGAAGCTTTCTTT
TRBV9,-,TRBJ1-1,once,CASSVGQFNTEAFF,TGTGCCAGCAGCGTAGGACAGTTTAACACTGAAGCTTTCTTT
TRBV4-3,TRBD2,TRBJ2-1,-,CASSQVFAGGRSYNEQFF,TGCGCCAGCAGCCAAGTTTTCGCGGGGGGCAGGTCCTACAATGAGCAGTTCTTC
TRBV29-1,-,TRBJ1-3,-,CSVEAGKGNTIYF,TGCAGCGTTGAAGCAGGGAAAGGAAACACCATATATTTT
TRBV6-2/TRBV6-3,TRBD1,TRBJ2-2,-,CASSPPATGDTGELFF,TGTGCCAGCAGCCCACCGGCGACAGGGGATACCGGGGAGCTGTTTTTT
TRBV7-8,TRBD1,TRBJ2-1,-,CASSLRQGARGFF,TGTGCCAGCAGCCTCCGACAGGGGGCCCGCGGGTTCTTC
TRBV7-3,-,TRBJ2-2,-,CATSIGATGELFF,TGTGCCACCTCGATAGGGGCCACCGGGGAGCTGTTTTTT
TRBV5-1,-,TRBJ1-6,few,CASSLGQPNSPLHF,TGCGCCAGCAGCTTGGGACAGCCTAATTCACCCCTCCACTTT
TRBV7-3,-,TRBJ1-2,-,CASSTDNSNYGYTF,TGTGCCAGCAGCACGGACAACTCTAACTATGGCTACACCTTC
TRBV7-2,TRBD2,TRBJ2-2,-,CASSPRGTSGGAGELFF,TGTGCCAGCAGCCCGCGCGGGACTAGCGGGGGGGCCGGGGAGCTGTTTTTT
TRBV3-1/TRBV3-2,-,TRBJ2-7,-,CASSQIGGAYEQYF,TGTGCCAGCAGCCAAATCGGCGGAGCCTACGAGCAGTACTTC
TRBV5-8,TRBD1,TRBJ2-1,-,CASSLGQGYYNEQFF,TGTGCCAGCAGCCTTGGACAGGGCTACTACAATGAGCAGTTCTTC
TRBV27,TRBD2,TRBJ2-2,-,CASALAGGTGGELFF,TGTGCCAGCGCACTAGCGGGAGGTACGGGCGGGGAGCTGTTTTTT
TRBV2,-,TRBJ1-2,once,CASNGPGATNYGYTF,TGTGCCAGCAACGGGCCAGGGGCGACTAACTATGGCTACACCTTC
TRBV18,TRBD2,TRBJ2-7,-,CASSRAGGLVSYEQYF,TGTGCCAGCTCACGAGCGGGGGGGCTTGTTAGTTACGAGCAGTACTTC
TRBV28,-,TRBJ2-7,-,CASSLPYEQYF,TGTGCCAGCAGTCTTCCCTACGAGCAGTACTTC
TRBV15,-,TRBJ1-3,-,CATSRGSGNGNTIYF,TGTGCCACCAGCAGAGGTTCGGGGAACGGAAACACCATATATTTT
TRBV11-3,-,TRBJ2-2,-,CASSLKGAGELFF,TGTGCCAGCAGCTTAAAGGGAGCGGGGGAGCTGTTTTTT
TRBV2,-,TRBJ1-3,-,CASSARGNTIYF,TGTGCCAGCAGCGCTCGGGGAAACACCATATATTTT
TRBV6-2/TRBV6-3,TRBD1,TRBJ2-1,-,CASSYSGRGSVPNEQFF,TGTGCCAGCAGTTACTCGGGCAGGGGGTCCGTTCCCAATGAGCAGTTCTTC
TRBV5-6,-,TRBJ1-5,once,CASSSRVGSGNQPQHF,TGTGCCAGCAGCTCGCGGGTAGGGTCGGGCAATCAGCCCCAGCATTTT
TRBV5-4,-,TRBJ1-3,once,CASSFLGNTIYF,TGTGCCAGCAGCTTTTTAGGAAACACCATATATTTT
TRBV28,TRBD1,TRBJ2-7,-,CASSGDSVYEQYF,TGTGCCAGCAGTGGGGACAGCGTCTACGAGCAGTACTTC
TRBV6-6,-,TRBJ1-1,once,CASSPRGKNTEAFF,TGTGCCAGCAGCCCTAGGGGGAAGAACACTGAAGCTTTCTTT
TRBV20-1,TRBD1,TRBJ1-1,-,CSAGDSEAFF,TGCAGTGCCGGGGACAGTGAAGCTTTCTTT
TRBV5-8,-,TRBJ1-5,-,CASSLGIGQGQPQHF,TGTGCCAGCAGCTTGGGTATCGGTCAGGGTCAGCCCCAGCATTTT
TRBV24-1,-,TRBJ1-4,-,CATSDLNNPHKLFF,TGTGCCACCAGTGATTTGAACAACCCCCACAAACTGTTTTTT
TRBV9,TRBD2,TRBJ2-3,-,CASSRDYNPSTQYF,TGTGCCAGTTCTCGGGACTACAATCCCAGTACGCAGTATTTT
TRBV28,-,TRBJ2-5,once,CASRSGTQETQYF,TGTGCCAGCAGGAGCGGTACCCAAGAGACCCAGTACTTC
TRBV10-3,-,TRBJ1-6,-,CAISGEGVSPLHF,TGTGCCATCAGTGGTGAGGGAGTCTCCCCCCTCCACTTT
TRBV5-1,-,TRBJ1-6,-,CASSLAGDRYSPLHF,TGCGCCAGCAGCTTGGCAGGCGACAGGTATTCACCCCTCCACTTT
TRBV10-1,-,TRBJ2-1,-,CASSDEGEGSYNEQFF,TGCGCCAGCAGTGATGAGGGGGAGGGCTCCTACAATGAGCAGTTCTTC
TRBV30,-,TRBJ2-1,once,CAWRQGGYNEQFF,TGTGCCTGGAGACAGGGCGGCTACAATGAGCAGTTCTTC
TRBV18,-,TRBJ2-1,few,CASSPLTRQQPPEQFF,TGTGCCAGCTCACCACTTACGAGACAACAGCCTCCTGAGCAGTTCTTC
TRBV28,TRBD1,TRBJ1-5,-,CASPPWGQGLQPQHF,TGTGCCAGCCCCCCGTGGGGACAGGGGTTGCAGCCCCAGCATTTT
TRBV27,-,TRBJ2-2,-,CASSRLDSTTGELFF,TGTGCCAGCAGTCGGTTGGACAGTACCACCGGGGAGCTGTTTTTT
TRBV5-6,TRBD2,TRBJ2-1,-,CASSREGEQFF,TGTGCCAGCAGCCGGGAGGGTGAGCAGTTCTTC
TRBV7-3,TRBD2,TRBJ2-3,-,CASSLRAGAGDTQYF,TGTGCCAGCAGCTTACGAGCGGGAGCAGGAGATACGCAGTATTTT
TRBV4-3,-,TRBJ1-2,-,CASSQDNGYGYTF,TGCGCCAGCAGCCAAGACAACGGCTATGGCTACACCTTC
TRBV11-3,TRBD2,TRBJ2-1,-,CASSRGTSGYNEQFF,TGTGCCAGCAGCCGCGGGACTAGCGGATACAATGAGCAGTTCTTC
TRBV6-1,-,TRBJ2-2,few,CASSESGRSTGELFF,TGTGCCAGCAGTGAGAGTGGTCGGAGCACCGGGGAGCTGTTTTTT